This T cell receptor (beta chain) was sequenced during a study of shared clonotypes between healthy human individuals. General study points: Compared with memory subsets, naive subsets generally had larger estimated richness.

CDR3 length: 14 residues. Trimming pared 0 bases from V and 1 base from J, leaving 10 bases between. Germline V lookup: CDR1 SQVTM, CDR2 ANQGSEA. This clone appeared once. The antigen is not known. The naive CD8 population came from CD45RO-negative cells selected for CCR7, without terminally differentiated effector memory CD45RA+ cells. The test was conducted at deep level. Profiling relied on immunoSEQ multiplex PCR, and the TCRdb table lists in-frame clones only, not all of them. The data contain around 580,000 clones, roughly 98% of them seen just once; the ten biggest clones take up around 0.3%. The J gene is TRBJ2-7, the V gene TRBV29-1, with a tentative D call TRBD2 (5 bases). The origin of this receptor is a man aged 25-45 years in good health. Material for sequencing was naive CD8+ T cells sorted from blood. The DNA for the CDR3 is TGCAGCGTTGAAGATGCCGGGGAGTCCTACGAGCAGTACTTC. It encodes CSVEDAGESYEQYF.